The present T cell receptor (beta chain) was sequenced within a study of control samples from healthy donors and cancer patients. CDR1 KGHDR and CDR2 SFDVKD come from the germline V gene. V was clipped by 4 bases and J by 0 bases, with 12 bases between them. The CDR3 is 16 residues long. This clone was observed a single time. Assay: immunoSEQ multiplex PCR; the TCRdb copy retains only in-frame clones and omits some. Of about 28,000 clones listed, roughly 91% were seen once; the top ten hold roughly 12%. The rearrangement uses TRBV24-1 and TRBJ1-5; D is unclear. This clonotype was sampled from a man aged 45-65 years with lung cancer. Specimen: PBMCs. CDR3 residues: CATSDSGANSNQPQHF. Written as DNA, the CDR3 is TGTGCCACCAGTGACTCTGGAGCTAATAGCAATCAGCCCCAGCATTTT.